Included here is one TCR beta chain sequence, with context. Antigen unknown. The data stem from a study of long-term antiretroviral therapy in people with HIV. Findings and caveats of the study: Viral resistance, ART adherence and therapy changes all lacked available data. Someone took the blood between about 2003 and 2018, maybe while older ART regimens were in use.

Per germline, CDR1 SGHTA and CDR2 FQGNSA. This CDR3 is built from 15 residues. Trimming cost V 5 bases and J 3 bases, with 16 bases left between them. Researchers report immunoSEQ v3.0 was run at survey level. Sequencing used immunoSEQ multiplex PCR; TCRdb keeps in-frame clones, though not all of them. In the table there are tens of thousands of clones, 65% to 90% of which are singletons. The receptor was isolated from a man in his fifties or sixties with HIV. Sequencing used unsorted PBMCs, obtained 1.2 years after starting antiretroviral therapy. This chain joins TRBV7-2 and TRBJ1-1, with D unresolved. This CDR3 is CASSPAGLRDTEAFF. DNA of the CDR3: TGTGCCAGCAGCCCCGCGGGCTTACGGGACACTGAAGCTTTCTTT.